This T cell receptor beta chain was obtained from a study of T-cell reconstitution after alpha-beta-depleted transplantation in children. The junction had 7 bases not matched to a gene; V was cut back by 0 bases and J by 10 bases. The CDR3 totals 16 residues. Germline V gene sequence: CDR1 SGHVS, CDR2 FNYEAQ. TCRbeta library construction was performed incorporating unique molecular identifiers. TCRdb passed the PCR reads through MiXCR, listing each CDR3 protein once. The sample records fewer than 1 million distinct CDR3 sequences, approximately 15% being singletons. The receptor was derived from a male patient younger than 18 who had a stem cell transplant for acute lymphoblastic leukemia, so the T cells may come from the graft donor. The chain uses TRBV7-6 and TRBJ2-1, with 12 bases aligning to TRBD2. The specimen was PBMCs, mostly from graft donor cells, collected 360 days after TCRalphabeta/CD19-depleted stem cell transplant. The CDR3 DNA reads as TGTGCCAGCAGCTTAGCGCTAGCGGGAGGGCCTCAGGAGCAGTTCTTC. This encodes CASSLALAGGPQEQFF.